The rows below give T cell receptor beta chains drawn from one sample of a study of technical replicates of blood from a handful of donors. Clones were sequenced by immunoSEQ multiplex PCR, and TCRdb holds only the in-frame ones, with some missing. The sample comprises approximately 100,000 clones, 96% of which are singletons, and over 0.2% rests with the top ten. Sequencing input: T cells isolated from PBMCs. Receptors originate from a human donor in good health. Each CDR3 is given with its conserved first and last residue. Fields, in order: J gene, V gene, D gene, clone size, CDR3 protein, CDR3 DNA. D genes are given only for firm matches. Rows give clone size only sometimes, using once, few, many, or a class for an expanded clone.

J: TRBJ2-1; V: TRBV6-5; D: NA; size: NA; CDR3: CASSYSVGDSYNEQFF; DNA: TGTGCCAGCAGTTACTCAGTGGGCGACTCCTACAATGAGCAGTTCTTC
J: TRBJ2-2; V: TRBV7-2; D: NA; size: NA; CDR3: CASSFYTGELFF; DNA: TGTGCCAGCAGCTTCTACACCGGGGAGCTGTTTTTT
J: TRBJ1-1; V: TRBV5-1; D: NA; size: NA; CDR3: CASSYGVSAEAFF; DNA: TGCGCCAGCAGTTACGGGGTTAGCGCTGAAGCTTTCTTT
J: TRBJ2-2; V: TRBV2; D: TRBD2; size: NA; CDR3: CASRKTSGATGELFF; DNA: TGTGCCAGCAGGAAAACTAGCGGGGCCACCGGGGAGCTGTTTTTT
J: TRBJ1-1; V: TRBV29-1; D: NA; size: NA; CDR3: CSVTAMNTEAFF; DNA: TGCAGCGTCACAGCTATGAACACTGAAGCTTTCTTT
J: TRBJ2-1; V: TRBV10-3; D: NA; size: NA; CDR3: CAINDDRSSYNEQFF; DNA: TGTGCCATCAATGACGACAGGAGCTCCTACAATGAGCAGTTCTTC
J: TRBJ1-5; V: TRBV19; D: NA; size: NA; CDR3: CASSTYGNQPQHF; DNA: TGTGCCAGTAGTACGTATGGCAATCAGCCCCAGCATTTT
J: TRBJ1-1; V: TRBV6-5; D: NA; size: NA; CDR3: CASSYSMGGPNTEAFF; DNA: TGTGCCAGCAGTTACTCAATGGGAGGCCCGAACACTGAAGCTTTCTTT
J: TRBJ1-1; V: TRBV7-9; D: NA; size: once; CDR3: CASNPSIFMGGVNTEAFF; DNA: TGTGCCAGCAACCCATCCATCTTCATGGGGGGAGTGAACACTGAAGCTTTCTTT
J: TRBJ2-1; V: TRBV14; D: TRBD1; size: NA; CDR3: CASSPPWTGRNEQFF; DNA: TGTGCCAGCAGCCCTCCCTGGACAGGTAGGAATGAGCAGTTCTTC
J: TRBJ1-1; V: TRBV4-2; D: TRBD1; size: NA; CDR3: CASSQEDRAVVEAFF; DNA: TGTGCCAGCAGCCAAGAAGACAGGGCCGTTGTGGAAGCTTTCTTT
J: TRBJ2-3; V: TRBV28; D: TRBD2; size: NA; CDR3: CASRRAGYTDTQYF; DNA: TGTGCCAGCAGACGAGCGGGATACACAGATACGCAGTATTTT
J: TRBJ2-7; V: TRBV28; D: NA; size: NA; CDR3: CASSSLGYEQYF; DNA: TGTGCCAGCAGTTCCCTCGGGTACGAGCAGTACTTC
J: TRBJ1-2; V: TRBV7-9; D: TRBD1; size: NA; CDR3: CASSLGRTGGHNYGYTF; DNA: TGTGCCAGCAGCTTAGGGCGGACAGGGGGCCATAACTATGGCTACACCTTC
J: TRBJ2-2; V: TRBV27; D: TRBD2; size: NA; CDR3: CASSLWGPRDYKTGELFF; DNA: TGTGCCAGCAGTTTATGGGGCCCCCGGGACTATAAAACCGGGGAGCTGTTTTTT
J: TRBJ2-1; V: TRBV7-2; D: TRBD2; size: NA; CDR3: CASSITSGGAEQFF; DNA: TGTGCCAGCAGCATTACTAGCGGGGGGGCTGAGCAGTTCTTC
J: TRBJ2-7; V: TRBV7-9; D: NA; size: NA; CDR3: CASSLDGGGEQYF; DNA: TGTGCCAGCAGCTTAGACGGCGGCGGCGAGCAGTACTTC
J: TRBJ1-3; V: TRBV7-6; D: NA; size: NA; CDR3: CASTTLRVPLNSSGNTIYF; DNA: TGTGCCAGCACCACCCTCAGGGTACCATTGAACTCGTCTGGAAACACCATATATTTT
J: TRBJ1-2; V: TRBV6-5; D: TRBD1; size: NA; CDR3: CASSMDRGYGYTF; DNA: TGTGCCAGCAGTATGGACAGGGGCTATGGCTACACCTTC
J: TRBJ2-7; V: TRBV5-1; D: NA; size: NA; CDR3: CASSLEQGSYEQYF; DNA: TGCGCCAGCAGCTTGGAGCAGGGGTCGTACGAGCAGTACTTC
J: TRBJ2-7; V: TRBV28; D: TRBD1; size: NA; CDR3: CASSLWGQGHEQYF; DNA: TGTGCCAGCAGTTTATGGGGACAGGGGCACGAGCAGTACTTC
J: TRBJ1-1; V: TRBV27; D: NA; size: NA; CDR3: CASSFLSSGGTEAFF; DNA: TGTGCCAGCAGTTTCTTATCTAGCGGTGGAACTGAAGCTTTCTTT
J: TRBJ2-7; V: TRBV10-3; D: TRBD1; size: NA; CDR3: CAISESVQGREQYF; DNA: TGTGCCATCAGTGAGTCTGTACAGGGGAGAGAGCAGTACTTC
J: TRBJ2-5; V: TRBV5-4; D: TRBD1; size: NA; CDR3: CASSSTGGVETQYF; DNA: TGTGCCAGCAGCTCGACAGGGGGGGTGGAGACCCAGTACTTC
J: TRBJ2-3; V: TRBV10-3; D: NA; size: NA; CDR3: CAIGGRSSTDTQYF; DNA: TGTGCCATCGGCGGGCGAAGCAGCACAGATACGCAGTATTTT
J: TRBJ2-2; V: TRBV11-3; D: NA; size: NA; CDR3: CASSPDRNTGELFF; DNA: TGTGCCAGCAGCCCTGACAGGAACACCGGGGAGCTGTTTTTT
J: TRBJ1-1; V: TRBV7-3; D: NA; size: NA; CDR3: CASSLIQNTEAFF; DNA: TGTGCCAGCAGCTTAATACAGAACACTGAAGCTTTCTTT
J: TRBJ1-2; V: TRBV11-2; D: NA; size: once; CDR3: CASSLDLGVVDGYTF; DNA: TGTGCCAGCAGCTTAGATCTGGGAGTGGTTGATGGCTACACCTTC
J: TRBJ2-7; V: TRBV7-9; D: NA; size: NA; CDR3: CASSLVRRSSYEQYF; DNA: TGTGCCAGCAGCTTAGTACGTAGGAGTTCCTACGAGCAGTACTTC
J: TRBJ2-7; V: TRBV6-1; D: TRBD1; size: NA; CDR3: CAVKPGQGMYEQYF; DNA: TGTGCCGTCAAACCGGGACAGGGGATGTACGAGCAGTACTTC
J: TRBJ2-1; V: TRBV7-6; D: TRBD2; size: NA; CDR3: CASSPPSAGIYNEQFF; DNA: TGTGCCAGCAGCCCGCCCTCAGCGGGGATATACAATGAGCAGTTCTTC
J: TRBJ2-1; V: TRBV7-6; D: TRBD2; size: NA; CDR3: CASSQREGNEQFF; DNA: TGTGCCAGCAGCCAACGGGAGGGCAATGAGCAGTTCTTC
J: TRBJ2-5; V: TRBV7-6; D: TRBD1; size: once; CDR3: CASSIPGTGETQYF; DNA: TGTGCCAGCAGCATTCCCGGGACAGGGGAGACCCAGTACTTC
J: TRBJ1-6; V: TRBV4-2; D: TRBD1; size: NA; CDR3: CASSQLINRDRREGHSPLHF; DNA: TGTGCCAGCAGCCAATTAATCAACCGGGACAGGAGGGAAGGGCACTCACCCCTCCACTTT
J: TRBJ1-5; V: TRBV19; D: NA; size: NA; CDR3: CASSIDFRTGNQPQHF; DNA: TGTGCCAGTAGTATAGATTTCCGCACGGGGAATCAGCCCCAGCATTTT
J: TRBJ1-3; V: TRBV25-1; D: TRBD1; size: NA; CDR3: CASSDAPTGVNTIYF; DNA: TGTGCCAGCAGTGACGCCCCAACAGGGGTGAACACCATATATTTT
J: TRBJ2-1; V: TRBV30; D: TRBD2; size: once; CDR3: CAWSVPAGGPYNEQFF; DNA: TGTGCCTGGAGTGTACCGGCGGGGGGGCCTTACAATGAGCAGTTCTTC
J: TRBJ2-3; V: TRBV11-2; D: NA; size: NA; CDR3: CASSLRGSLSTDTQYF; DNA: TGTGCCAGCAGCCTCCGAGGGAGCCTGAGCACAGATACGCAGTATTTT
J: TRBJ1-1; V: TRBV11-2; D: TRBD1; size: NA; CDR3: CASSSGTGSIYTEAFF; DNA: TGTGCCAGCAGCTCCGGGACAGGGAGCATTTACACTGAAGCTTTCTTT
J: TRBJ2-7; V: TRBV28; D: TRBD2; size: NA; CDR3: CATSSGSSYEQYF; DNA: TGTGCCACCTCTAGCGGGAGCTCCTACGAGCAGTACTTC
J: TRBJ1-2; V: TRBV14; D: NA; size: NA; CDR3: CASSQGFYSRSFYGYTF; DNA: TGTGCCAGCAGCCAAGGTTTTTACAGCCGCAGTTTCTATGGCTACACCTTC